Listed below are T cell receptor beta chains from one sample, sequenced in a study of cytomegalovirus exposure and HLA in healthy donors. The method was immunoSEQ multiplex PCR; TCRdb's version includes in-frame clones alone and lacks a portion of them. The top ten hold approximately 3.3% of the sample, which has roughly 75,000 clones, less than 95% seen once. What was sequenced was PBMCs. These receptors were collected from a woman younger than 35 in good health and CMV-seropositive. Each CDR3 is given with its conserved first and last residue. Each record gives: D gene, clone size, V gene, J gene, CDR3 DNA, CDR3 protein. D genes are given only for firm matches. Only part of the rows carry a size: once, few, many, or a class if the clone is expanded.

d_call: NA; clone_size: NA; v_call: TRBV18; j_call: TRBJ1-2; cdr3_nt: TGTGCCAGCTCACCACCGGCAGGGGTTTACTATGGCTACACCTTC; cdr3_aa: CASSPPAGVYYGYTF
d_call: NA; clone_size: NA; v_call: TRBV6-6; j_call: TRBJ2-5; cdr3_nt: TGTGCCAGCAGCCGCGCCCGAGAGACCCAGTACTTC; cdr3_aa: CASSRARETQYF
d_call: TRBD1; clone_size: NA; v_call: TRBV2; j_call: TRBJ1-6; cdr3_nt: TGTGCCAGCAACCCAGGGGGCATGAATTCACCCCTCCACTTT; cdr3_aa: CASNPGGMNSPLHF
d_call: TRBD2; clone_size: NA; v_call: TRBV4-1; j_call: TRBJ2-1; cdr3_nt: TGCGCCAGCAGCCCATTCCCTCCGGGAGCGGGAGGGCCTAGCTCCTACAATGAGCAGTTCTTC; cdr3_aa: CASSPFPPGAGGPSSYNEQFF
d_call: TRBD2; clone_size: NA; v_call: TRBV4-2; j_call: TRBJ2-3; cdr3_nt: TGTGCCAGCAGCCCTGGACTAGCGGAGCCTGATACGCAGTATTTT; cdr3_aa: CASSPGLAEPDTQYF
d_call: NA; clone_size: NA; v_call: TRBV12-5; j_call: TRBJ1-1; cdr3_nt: TGTGCTAGTGGTCCACCTATGGTCTTT; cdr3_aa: CASGPPMVF
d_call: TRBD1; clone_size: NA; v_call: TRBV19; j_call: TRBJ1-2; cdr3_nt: TGTGCCAGTAGTGAAAGGACAGGGGGTGATAATGGCTACACCTTC; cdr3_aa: CASSERTGGDNGYTF
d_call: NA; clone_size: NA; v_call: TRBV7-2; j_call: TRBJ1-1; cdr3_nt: TGTGCCAGCAGCTTAGCCCGGCAGACTATTATGAACACTGAAGCTTTCTTT; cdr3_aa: CASSLARQTIMNTEAFF
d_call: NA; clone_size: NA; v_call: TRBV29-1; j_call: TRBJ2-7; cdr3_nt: TGCAGCTCCCGGGACAGGGGCGCTTTAGCGGGAGTAAAACCGGGCGACGAGCAGTACTTC; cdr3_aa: CSSRDRGALAGVKPGDEQYF
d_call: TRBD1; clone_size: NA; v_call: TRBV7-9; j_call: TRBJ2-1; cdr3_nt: TGTGCCAGCAGCTTAGGTGGACAGGCGGCTGAGCAGTTCTTC; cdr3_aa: CASSLGGQAAEQFF
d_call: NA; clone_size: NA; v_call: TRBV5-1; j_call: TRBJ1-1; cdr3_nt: TGCGCCAGCAGCTTGAGTCCGGGGGACACTGAAGCTTTCTTT; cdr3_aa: CASSLSPGDTEAFF
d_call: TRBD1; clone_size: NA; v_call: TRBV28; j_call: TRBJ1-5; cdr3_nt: TGTGCCAGCAGTGGGACAGTTCAGCCCCAGCATTTT; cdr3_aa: CASSGTVQPQHF
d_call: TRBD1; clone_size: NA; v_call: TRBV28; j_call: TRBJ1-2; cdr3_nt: TGTGCCAGCAGTGGACAGGGTCACGCGGCCGGCTACACCTTC; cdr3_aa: CASSGQGHAAGYTF
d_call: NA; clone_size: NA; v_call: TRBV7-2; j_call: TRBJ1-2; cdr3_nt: TGTGCCAGCAGCTCCCGGGACACTTCCCTAGGGGGCTACACCTTC; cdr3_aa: CASSSRDTSLGGYTF
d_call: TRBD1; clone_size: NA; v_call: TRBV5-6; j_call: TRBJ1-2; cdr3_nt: TGTGCCAGCAGCTCGGGACAGGGTTATGGCTACACCTTC; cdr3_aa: CASSSGQGYGYTF
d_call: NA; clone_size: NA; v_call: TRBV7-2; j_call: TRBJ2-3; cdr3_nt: TGTGCCAGCAGCTTTTCAGTGCTCGCTCCCACAGATACGCAGTATTTT; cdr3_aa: CASSFSVLAPTDTQYF
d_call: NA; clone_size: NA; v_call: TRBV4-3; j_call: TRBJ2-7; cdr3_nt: TGCGCCAGCAGCCAAGATCTGGACAGCTACGAGCAGTACTTC; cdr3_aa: CASSQDLDSYEQYF
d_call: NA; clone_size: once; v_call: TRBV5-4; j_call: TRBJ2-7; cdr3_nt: TGTGCCAGCAGCCTGGGGAGCTCCTACGAGCAGTACTTC; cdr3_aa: CASSLGSSYEQYF
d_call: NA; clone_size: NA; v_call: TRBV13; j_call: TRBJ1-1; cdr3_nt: TGTGCCAGCAGCTTTACAGGGCTAAACACTGAAGCTTTCTTT; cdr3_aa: CASSFTGLNTEAFF
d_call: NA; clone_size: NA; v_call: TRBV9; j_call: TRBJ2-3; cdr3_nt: TGTGCCAGCAGCCCACTAGGACCATCCACAGATACGCAGTATTTT; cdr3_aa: CASSPLGPSTDTQYF
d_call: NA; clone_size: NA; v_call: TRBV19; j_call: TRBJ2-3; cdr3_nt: TGTGCCAGTAGAGGGGTCCGGGGCACAGATACGCAGTATTTT; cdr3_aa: CASRGVRGTDTQYF
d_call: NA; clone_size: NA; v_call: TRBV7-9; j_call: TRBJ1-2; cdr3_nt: TGTGCCAGCAGCCCCTTTCCGCCGACAGAGGACTATGGCTACACCTTC; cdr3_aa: CASSPFPPTEDYGYTF
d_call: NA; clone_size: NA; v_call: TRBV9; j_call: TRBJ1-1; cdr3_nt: TGTGCCAGCAGCGTATACACCGGCGGGACTGAAGCTTTCTTT; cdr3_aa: CASSVYTGGTEAFF
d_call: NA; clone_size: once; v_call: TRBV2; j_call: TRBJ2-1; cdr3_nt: TGTGCCAGCCGAAGTAGCTCCTACAATGAGCAGTTCTTC; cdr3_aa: CASRSSSYNEQFF
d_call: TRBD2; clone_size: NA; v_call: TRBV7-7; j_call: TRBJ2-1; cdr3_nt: TGTGCCAGCAGCTTAGGGACTAGCGGGAGAGGTGAGCAGTTCTTC; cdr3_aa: CASSLGTSGRGEQFF
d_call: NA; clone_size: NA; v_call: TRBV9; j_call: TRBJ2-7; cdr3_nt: TGTGCCAGCAGCGTAGAGGCGCACAGCGGGTGGTACGAGCAGTACTTC; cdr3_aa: CASSVEAHSGWYEQYF
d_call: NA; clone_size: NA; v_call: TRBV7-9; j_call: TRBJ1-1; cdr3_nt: TGTGCCAGCAGCTTAAAGAGGGACACTGAAGCTTTCTTT; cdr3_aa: CASSLKRDTEAFF
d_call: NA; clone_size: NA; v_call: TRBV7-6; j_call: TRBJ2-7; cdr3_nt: TGTGCCAGCAGCTTAGCGGCAGGGACCTACGAGCAGTACTTC; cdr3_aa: CASSLAAGTYEQYF
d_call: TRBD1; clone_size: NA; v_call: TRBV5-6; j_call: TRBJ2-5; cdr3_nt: TGTGCCAGCAAAACAGGGGGCGCTGGGACCCAGTACTTC; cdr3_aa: CASKTGGAGTQYF
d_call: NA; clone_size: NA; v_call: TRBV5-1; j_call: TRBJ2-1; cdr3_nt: TGCGCCAGCAGCTTGTTAGCAGGGAACAATGAGCAGTTCTTC; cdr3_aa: CASSLLAGNNEQFF
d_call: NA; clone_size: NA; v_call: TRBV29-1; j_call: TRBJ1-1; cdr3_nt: TGCAGCGTTGAAGGAGGTGTTTTGAACACTGAAGCTTTCTTT; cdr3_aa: CSVEGGVLNTEAFF
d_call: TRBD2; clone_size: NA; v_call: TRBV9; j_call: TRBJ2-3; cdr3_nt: TGTGCCAGCAGCGTAGTTCGAGGGGAGGGGACAGATACGCAGTATTTT; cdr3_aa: CASSVVRGEGTDTQYF
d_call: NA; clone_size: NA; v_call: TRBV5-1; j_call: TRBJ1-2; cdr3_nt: TGCGCCAGCCGCTTTGCACAGGCCGACTATGGCTACACCTTC; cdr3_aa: CASRFAQADYGYTF
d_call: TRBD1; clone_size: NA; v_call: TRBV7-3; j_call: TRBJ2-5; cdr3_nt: TGTGCCAGCAGCTTAAGGGACAGGGTAGGAGAGACCCAGTACTTC; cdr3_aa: CASSLRDRVGETQYF
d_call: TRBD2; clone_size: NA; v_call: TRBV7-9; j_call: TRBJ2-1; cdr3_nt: TGTGCCAGCAGCGGTTTAGCGGGACGCTCCTACAATGAGCAGTTCTTC; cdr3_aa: CASSGLAGRSYNEQFF
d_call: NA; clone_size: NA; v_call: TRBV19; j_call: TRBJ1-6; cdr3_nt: TGTGCCAGTAGTAGTTTTTGGGGGGACTCACCCCTCCACTTT; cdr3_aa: CASSSFWGDSPLHF
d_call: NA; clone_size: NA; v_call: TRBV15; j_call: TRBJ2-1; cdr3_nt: TGTGCCACCAGCAGAGATGAAGGTGGGAGGAATGAGCAGTTCTTC; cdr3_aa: CATSRDEGGRNEQFF
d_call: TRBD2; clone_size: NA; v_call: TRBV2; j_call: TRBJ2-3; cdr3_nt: TGTGCCAGCCTTTCCGGGAGGACAGATACGCAGTATTTT; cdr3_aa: CASLSGRTDTQYF
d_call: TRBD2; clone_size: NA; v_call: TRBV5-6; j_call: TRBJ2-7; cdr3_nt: TGTGCCAGCAGCCGACGGACTAGCGAGCAGTACTTC; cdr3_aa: CASSRRTSEQYF
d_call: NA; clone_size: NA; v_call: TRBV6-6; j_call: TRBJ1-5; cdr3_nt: TGTGCCAGCAGTTACTATTTTAGTCAGCCCCAGCATTTT; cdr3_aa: CASSYYFSQPQHF
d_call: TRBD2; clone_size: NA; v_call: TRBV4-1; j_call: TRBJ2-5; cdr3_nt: TGCGCCAGCAGCCAACTCCGGGACTATGGGGAGACCCAGTACTTC; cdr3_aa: CASSQLRDYGETQYF
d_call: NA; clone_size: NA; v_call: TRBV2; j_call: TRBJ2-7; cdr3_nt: TGTGCCAGCAAAGTGAGACAGAACTCCTACGAGCAGTACTTC; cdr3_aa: CASKVRQNSYEQYF
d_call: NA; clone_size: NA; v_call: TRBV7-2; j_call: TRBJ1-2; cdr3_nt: TGTGCCAGCAGCTTAAACAGGGATTATGGCTACACCTTC; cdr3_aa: CASSLNRDYGYTF
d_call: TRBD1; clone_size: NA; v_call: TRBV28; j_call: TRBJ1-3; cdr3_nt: TGTGCCAGCAGTACTTGGAGGGGGCAGGGAAACACCATATATTTT; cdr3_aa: CASSTWRGQGNTIYF
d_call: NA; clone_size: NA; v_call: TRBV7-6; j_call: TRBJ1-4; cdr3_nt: TGTGCCAGCAGCTTAGGAGACAACGACAATGAAAAACTGTTTTTT; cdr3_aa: CASSLGDNDNEKLFF
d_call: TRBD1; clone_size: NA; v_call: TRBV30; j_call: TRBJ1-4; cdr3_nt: TGTGCCTGGAGTGGGGACAGGGGAGGATTAACTAATGAAAAACTGTTTTTT; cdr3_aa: CAWSGDRGGLTNEKLFF
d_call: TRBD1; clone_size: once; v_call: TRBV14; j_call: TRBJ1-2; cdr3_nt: TGTGCCAGCAGCTACGGACAGGGAAGGGATGGCTACACCTTC; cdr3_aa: CASSYGQGRDGYTF
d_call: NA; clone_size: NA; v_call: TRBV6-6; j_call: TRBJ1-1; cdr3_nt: TGTGCCAGCCACAGGTTGAACACTGAAGCTTTCTTT; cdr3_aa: CASHRLNTEAFF
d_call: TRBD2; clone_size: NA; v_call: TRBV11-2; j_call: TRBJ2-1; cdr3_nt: TGTGCCAGCAGACGGGGGGTATCCTACAATGAGCAGTTCTTC; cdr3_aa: CASRRGVSYNEQFF
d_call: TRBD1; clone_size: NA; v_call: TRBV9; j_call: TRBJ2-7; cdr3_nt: TGTGCCAGCAGCGCCGGACAGGACTACGAGCAGTACTTC; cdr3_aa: CASSAGQDYEQYF
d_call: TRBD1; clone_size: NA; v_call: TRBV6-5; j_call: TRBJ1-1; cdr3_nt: TGTGCCAGCAGTCCCGGGACAGCCTACACTGAAGCTTTCTTT; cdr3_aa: CASSPGTAYTEAFF
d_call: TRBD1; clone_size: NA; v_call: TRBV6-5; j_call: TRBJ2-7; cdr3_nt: TGTGCCAGCAGCCGTGGGACAGGTTACTCCTACGAGCAGTACTTC; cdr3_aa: CASSRGTGYSYEQYF
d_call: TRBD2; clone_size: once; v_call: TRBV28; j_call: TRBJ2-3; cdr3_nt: TGTGCCAGCAGTCGAGCGGGATTTAGCACAGATACGCAGTATTTT; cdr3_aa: CASSRAGFSTDTQYF
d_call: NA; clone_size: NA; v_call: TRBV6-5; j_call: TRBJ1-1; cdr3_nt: TGTGCCAGCAGTTACTCTGGCCTCAACACTGAAGCTTTCTTT; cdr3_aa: CASSYSGLNTEAFF
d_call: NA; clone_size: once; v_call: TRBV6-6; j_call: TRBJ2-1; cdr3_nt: TGTGCCAGCCTTGATACCGGGATCCAGCCGCATCTGGGGTTCTTC; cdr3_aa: CASLDTGIQPHLGFF
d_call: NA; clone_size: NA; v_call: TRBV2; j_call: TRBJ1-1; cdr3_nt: TGTGCCAGCAGGGTACCAGTAGCAAGAAACACTGAAGCTTTCTTT; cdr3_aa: CASRVPVARNTEAFF
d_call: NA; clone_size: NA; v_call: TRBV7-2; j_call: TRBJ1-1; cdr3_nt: TGTGCCAGCAGTCTGAGGAATTTGAACACTGAAGCTTTCTTT; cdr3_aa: CASSLRNLNTEAFF